This entry features one T cell receptor (beta chain) sequence. Its target is not known. Together with a sample-barcoded 5' primer, a J-beta primer mix was included in a second PCR lasting about 7 to 11 cycles. Tags on each cDNA molecule came from a template-switch adaptor with 12 random nucleotides. Every sample produced at least 2.5 million CDR3-containing paired-end reads. A single record per CDR3 protein comes from TCRdb applying MiXCR to the 5' RACE reads. The sample carries about 900,000 distinct CDR3 sequences, around 62% recorded once. This specimen comes from a study of blood T cells in healthy people across ages. Study observations and caveats: Correlation between TCR beta diversity and naive T cell percentage was strong.

The authors extracted at least 5 micrograms of total RNA per sample. Deletions cut 1 base from V and 6 bases from J, with 9 bases between. The CDR3 contains 13 residues. Sequencing was done on a sample of blood. The sequence derives from a man younger than 40 in good health. The genes are TRBV12-3 or TRBV12-4 and TRBJ1-2, with D uncertain. CDR3 DNA: TGTGCCAGCAGTTTAGAGGTCGTTAATGGCTACACCTTC. It specifies CASSLEVVNGYTF.